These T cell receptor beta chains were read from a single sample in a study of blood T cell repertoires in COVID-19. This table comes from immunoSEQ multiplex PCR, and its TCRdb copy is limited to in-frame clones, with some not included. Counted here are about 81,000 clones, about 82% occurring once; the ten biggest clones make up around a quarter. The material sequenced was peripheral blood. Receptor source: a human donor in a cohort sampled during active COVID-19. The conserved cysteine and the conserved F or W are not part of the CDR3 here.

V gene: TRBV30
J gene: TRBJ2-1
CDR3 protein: AWSPRLAGAYNEQF

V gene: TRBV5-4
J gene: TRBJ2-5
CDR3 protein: ASSLIVNQETQY

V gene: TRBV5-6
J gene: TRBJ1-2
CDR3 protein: ASSLPGGTRWDGYT

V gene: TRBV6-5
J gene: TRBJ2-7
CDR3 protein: ASKASGRREQY

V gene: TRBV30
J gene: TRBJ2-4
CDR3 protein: AWIDRLAKNIQY

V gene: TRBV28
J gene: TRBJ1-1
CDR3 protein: ASRLNREAF

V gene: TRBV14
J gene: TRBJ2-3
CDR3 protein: ASSLGTSGGHRTDTQY

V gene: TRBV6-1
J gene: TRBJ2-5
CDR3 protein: ASSETAEKTQY

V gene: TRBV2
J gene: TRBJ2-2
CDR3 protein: ASLGVGGELF

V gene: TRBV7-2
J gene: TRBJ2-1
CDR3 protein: ASSLAVLGGEQF

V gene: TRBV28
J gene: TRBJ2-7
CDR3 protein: ASSLLGGGSSYEQY

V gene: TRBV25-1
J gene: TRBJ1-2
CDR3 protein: ASSEWGSLANYGYT

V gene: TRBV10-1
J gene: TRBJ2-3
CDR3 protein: ASQAGGLADTQY

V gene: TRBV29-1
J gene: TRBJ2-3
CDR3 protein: SVEEGLAGTDTQY

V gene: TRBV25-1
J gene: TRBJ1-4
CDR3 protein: ASSDDQTPGPGGKKLF

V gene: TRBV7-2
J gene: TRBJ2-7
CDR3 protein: ASTTGGDEQY

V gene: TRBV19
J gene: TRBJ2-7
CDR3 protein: ASSHGLAGLSYEQY

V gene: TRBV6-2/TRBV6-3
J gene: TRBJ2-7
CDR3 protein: ASSSPREGYEQY

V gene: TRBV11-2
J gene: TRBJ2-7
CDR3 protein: ASRPGRGPYEQY

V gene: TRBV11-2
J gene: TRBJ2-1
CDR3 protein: ASSFGGGRNEQF

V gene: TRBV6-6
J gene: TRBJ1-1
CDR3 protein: ASSYTGETGAEAF

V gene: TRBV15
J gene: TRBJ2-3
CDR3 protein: ATSGFLGGPSTDTQY

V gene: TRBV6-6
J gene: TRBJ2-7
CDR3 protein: ASSPGLDYEQY

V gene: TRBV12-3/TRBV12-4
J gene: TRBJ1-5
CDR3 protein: ASSLSENQPQH

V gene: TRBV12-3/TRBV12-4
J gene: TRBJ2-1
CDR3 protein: ASSLVYNEQF

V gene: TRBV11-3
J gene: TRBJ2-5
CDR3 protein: ASSPGTTHQETQY

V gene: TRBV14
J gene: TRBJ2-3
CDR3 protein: ASSQERGQVTDTQY

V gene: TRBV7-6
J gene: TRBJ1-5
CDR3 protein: ASSAQGARQPQH

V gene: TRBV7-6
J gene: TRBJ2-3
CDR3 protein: ASSLERGYTDTQY

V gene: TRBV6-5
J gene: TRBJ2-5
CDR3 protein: ASWGSQETQY

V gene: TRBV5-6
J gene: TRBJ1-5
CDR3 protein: ASSPRGHGNQPQH

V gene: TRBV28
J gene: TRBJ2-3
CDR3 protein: ASSLSPGSTDTQY